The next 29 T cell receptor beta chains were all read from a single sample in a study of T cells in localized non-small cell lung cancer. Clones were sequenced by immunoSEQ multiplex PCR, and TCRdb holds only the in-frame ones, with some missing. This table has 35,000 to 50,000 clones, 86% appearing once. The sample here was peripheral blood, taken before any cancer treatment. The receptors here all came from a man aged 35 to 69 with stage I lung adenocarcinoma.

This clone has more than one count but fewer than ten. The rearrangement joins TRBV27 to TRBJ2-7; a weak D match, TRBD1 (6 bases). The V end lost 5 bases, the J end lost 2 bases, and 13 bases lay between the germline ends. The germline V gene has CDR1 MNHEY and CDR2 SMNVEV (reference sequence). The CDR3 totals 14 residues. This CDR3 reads CASSTQGSPYEQYF. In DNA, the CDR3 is TGTGCCAGCAGTACACAGGGTTCTCCCTACGAGCAGTACTTC.

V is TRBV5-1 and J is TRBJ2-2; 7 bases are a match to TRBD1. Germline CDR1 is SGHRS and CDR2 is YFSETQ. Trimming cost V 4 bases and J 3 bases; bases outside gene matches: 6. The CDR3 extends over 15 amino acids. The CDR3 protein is CASSPRQGHTGELFF. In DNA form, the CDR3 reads TGCGCCAGCAGCCCGCGACAGGGTCACACCGGGGAGCTGTTTTTT.

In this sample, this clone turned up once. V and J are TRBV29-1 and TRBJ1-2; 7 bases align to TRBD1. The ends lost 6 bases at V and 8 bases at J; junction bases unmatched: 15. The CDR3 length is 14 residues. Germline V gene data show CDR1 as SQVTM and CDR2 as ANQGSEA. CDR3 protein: CSVLGGQRLIGYTF. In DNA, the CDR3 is TGCAGCGTCCTTGGGGGACAGCGGTTAATAGGCTACACCTTC.

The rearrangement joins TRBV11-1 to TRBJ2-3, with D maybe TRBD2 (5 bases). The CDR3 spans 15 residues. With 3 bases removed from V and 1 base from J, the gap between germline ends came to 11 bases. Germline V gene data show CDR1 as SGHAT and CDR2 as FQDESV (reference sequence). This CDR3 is CASSFAWGGTDTQYF. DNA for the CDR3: TGTGCCAGCAGCTTCGCGTGGGGAGGCACAGATACGCAGTATTTT.

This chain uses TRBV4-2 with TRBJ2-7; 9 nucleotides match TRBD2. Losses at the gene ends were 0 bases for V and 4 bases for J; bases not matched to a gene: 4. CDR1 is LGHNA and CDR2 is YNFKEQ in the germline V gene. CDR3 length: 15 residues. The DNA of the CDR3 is TGTGCCAGCAGCCAAGAGGCTAGCGGGGTTTACGAGCAGTACTTC. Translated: CASSQEASGVYEQYF.

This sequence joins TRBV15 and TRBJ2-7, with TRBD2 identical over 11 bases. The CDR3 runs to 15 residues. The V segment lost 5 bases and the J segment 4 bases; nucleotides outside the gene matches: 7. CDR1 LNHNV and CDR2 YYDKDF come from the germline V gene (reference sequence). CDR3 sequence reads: CATSFSGRAYYEQYF. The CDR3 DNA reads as TGTGCCACCAGCTTTAGCGGGAGGGCCTATTACGAGCAGTACTTC.

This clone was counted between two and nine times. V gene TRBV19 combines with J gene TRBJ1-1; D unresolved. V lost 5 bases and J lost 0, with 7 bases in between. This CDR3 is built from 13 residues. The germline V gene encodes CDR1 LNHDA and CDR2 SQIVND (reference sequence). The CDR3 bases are TGTGCCAGTAGTTACAGCCTGAACACTGAAGCTTTCTTT. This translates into CASSYSLNTEAFF.

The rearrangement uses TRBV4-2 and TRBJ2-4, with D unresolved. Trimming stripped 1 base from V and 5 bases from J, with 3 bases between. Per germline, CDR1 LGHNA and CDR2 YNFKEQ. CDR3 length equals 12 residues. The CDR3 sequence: CASSQGENIQYF. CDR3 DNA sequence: TGTGCCAGCAGCCAAGGAGAAAACATTCAGTACTTC.

CDR3 nucleotides: TGTGCCAGCAGCCTCTCGGGGAGCGAAAAAGAGACCCAGTACTTC. Amino acids: CASSLSGSEKETQYF. This chain connects TRBV11-2 to TRBJ2-5; TRBD2 might be the D (5 bases). The CDR3 spans 15 residues. Germline V gives CDR1 SGHAT, CDR2 FQNNGV. Trimming took 5 bases from V and 3 from J, leaving 16 bases between them.

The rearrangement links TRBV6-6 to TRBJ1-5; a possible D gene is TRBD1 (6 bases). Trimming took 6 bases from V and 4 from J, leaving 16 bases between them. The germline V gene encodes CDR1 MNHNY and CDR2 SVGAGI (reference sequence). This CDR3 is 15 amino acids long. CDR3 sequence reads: CASSSTGTLNQPQHF. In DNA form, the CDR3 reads TGTGCCAGCAGCTCCACAGGGACTCTGAATCAGCCCCAGCATTTT.

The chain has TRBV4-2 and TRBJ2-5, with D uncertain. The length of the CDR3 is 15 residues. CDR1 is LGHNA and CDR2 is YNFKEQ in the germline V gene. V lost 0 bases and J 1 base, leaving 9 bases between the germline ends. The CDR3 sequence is CASSQDRITQETQYF. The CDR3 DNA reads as TGTGCCAGCAGCCAAGATCGGATTACCCAAGAGACCCAGTACTTC.

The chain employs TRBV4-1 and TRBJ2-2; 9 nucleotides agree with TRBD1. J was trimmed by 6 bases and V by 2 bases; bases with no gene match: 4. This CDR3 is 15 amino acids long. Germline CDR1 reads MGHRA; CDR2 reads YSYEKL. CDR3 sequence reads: CASSQTGGQAGELFF. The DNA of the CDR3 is TGCGCCAGCAGCCAAACAGGGGGCCAGGCCGGGGAGCTGTTTTTT.

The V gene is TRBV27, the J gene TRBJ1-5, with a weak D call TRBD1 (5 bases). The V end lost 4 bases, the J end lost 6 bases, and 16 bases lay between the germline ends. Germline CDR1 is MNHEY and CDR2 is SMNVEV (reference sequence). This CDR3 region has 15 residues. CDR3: CASSSGIWGSQPQHF. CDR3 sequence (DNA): TGTGCCAGCAGTTCGGGGATATGGGGGAGTCAGCCCCAGCATTTT.

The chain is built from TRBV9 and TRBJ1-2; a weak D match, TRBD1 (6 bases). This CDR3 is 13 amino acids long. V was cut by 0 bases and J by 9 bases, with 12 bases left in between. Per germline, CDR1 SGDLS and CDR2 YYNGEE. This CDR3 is CASSVAAGGSYTF. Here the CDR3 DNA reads TGTGCCAGCAGCGTAGCTGCCGGGGGCAGCTACACCTTC.

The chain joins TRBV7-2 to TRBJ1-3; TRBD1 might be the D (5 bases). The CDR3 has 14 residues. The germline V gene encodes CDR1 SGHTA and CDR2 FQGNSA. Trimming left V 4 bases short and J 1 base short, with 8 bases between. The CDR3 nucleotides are TGTGCCAGCAGCTGGGGGGGATCTGGAAACACCATATATTTT. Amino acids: CASSWGGSGNTIYF.

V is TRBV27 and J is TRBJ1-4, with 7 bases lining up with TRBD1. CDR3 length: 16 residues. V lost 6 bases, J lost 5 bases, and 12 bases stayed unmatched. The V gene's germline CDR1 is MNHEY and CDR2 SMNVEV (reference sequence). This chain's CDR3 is CASSIAPGTANEKLFF. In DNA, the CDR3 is TGTGCCAGCAGCATCGCCCCCGGGACAGCAAATGAAAAACTGTTTTTT.

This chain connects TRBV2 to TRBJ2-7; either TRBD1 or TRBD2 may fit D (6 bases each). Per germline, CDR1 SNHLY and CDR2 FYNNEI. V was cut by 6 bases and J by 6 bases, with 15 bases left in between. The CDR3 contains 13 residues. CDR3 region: CASREGGSVEQYF. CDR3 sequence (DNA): TGTGCCAGCAGGGAGGGGGGATCAGTCGAGCAGTACTTC.

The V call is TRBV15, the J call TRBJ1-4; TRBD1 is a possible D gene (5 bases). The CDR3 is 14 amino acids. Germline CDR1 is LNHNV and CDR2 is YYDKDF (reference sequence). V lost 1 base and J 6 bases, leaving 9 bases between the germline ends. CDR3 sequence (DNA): TGTGCCACCAGCAGAGGGGGAGGGGATGAAAAACTGTTTTTT. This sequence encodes CATSRGGGDEKLFF.

DNA of the CDR3: TGTGCCTGGAGTGTCGTAAGCTGGACAGATACGCAGTATTTT. This translates into CAWSVVSWTDTQYF. This sequence joins TRBV30 and TRBJ2-3; no clear D gene. The V gene lost 0 bases and the J gene lost 3 bases, with 10 bases spanning the gap. CDR1 GTSNPN and CDR2 SVGIG come from the germline V gene (reference sequence). The CDR3 totals 14 residues.

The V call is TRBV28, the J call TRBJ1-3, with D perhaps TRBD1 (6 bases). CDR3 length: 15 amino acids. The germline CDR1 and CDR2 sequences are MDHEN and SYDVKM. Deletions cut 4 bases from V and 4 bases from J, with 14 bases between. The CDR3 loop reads CASSSPTGTGNTIYF. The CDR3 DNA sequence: TGTGCCAGCAGTTCCCCAACCGGGACAGGAAACACCATATATTTT.

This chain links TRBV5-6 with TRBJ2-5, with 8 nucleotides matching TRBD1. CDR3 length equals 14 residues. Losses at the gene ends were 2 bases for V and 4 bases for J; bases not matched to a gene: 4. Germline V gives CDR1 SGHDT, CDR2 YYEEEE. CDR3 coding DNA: TGTGCCAGCAGCTTTGGACAGGGAGGAGAGACCCAGTACTTC. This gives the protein CASSFGQGGETQYF.

The CDR3 coding sequence is TGTGCCAGCAGCTTACTAGCGGGGTCTAGCACAGATACGCAGTATTTT. Translated: CASSLLAGSSTDTQYF. This rearrangement joins TRBV7-8 to TRBJ2-3, with TRBD2 identical over 9 bases. This CDR3 has 16 residues. Germline CDR1 and CDR2: SGHVS and FQNEAQ. The V segment lost 2 bases and the J segment 0 bases; nucleotides outside the gene matches: 3.

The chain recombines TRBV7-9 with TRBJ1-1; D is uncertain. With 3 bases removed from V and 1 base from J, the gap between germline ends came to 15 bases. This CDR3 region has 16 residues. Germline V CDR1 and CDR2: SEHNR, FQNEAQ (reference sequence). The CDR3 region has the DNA TGTGCCAGCAGCTTCCCCCGGCGGCAGCAGAACACTGAAGCTTTCTTT. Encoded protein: CASSFPRRQQNTEAFF.

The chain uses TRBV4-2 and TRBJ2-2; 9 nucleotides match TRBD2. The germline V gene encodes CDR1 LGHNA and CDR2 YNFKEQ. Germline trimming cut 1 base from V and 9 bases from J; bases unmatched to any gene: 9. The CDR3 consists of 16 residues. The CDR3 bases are TGTGCCAGCAGCCAAGCCGGGCTAGCGGGACACCGGGAGCTGTTTTTT. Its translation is CASSQAGLAGHRELFF.

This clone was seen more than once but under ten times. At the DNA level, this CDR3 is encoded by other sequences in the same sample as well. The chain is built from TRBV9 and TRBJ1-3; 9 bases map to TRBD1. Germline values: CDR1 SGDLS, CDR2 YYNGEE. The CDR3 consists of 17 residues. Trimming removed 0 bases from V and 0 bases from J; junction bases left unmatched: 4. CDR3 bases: TGTGCCAGCAGCGTAGAGGGACAGGGCATCTCTGGAAACACCATATATTTT. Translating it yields CASSVEGQGISGNTIYF. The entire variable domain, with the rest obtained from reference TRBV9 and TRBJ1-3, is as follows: DSGVTQTPKHLITATGQRVTLRCSPRSGDLSVYWYQQSLDQGLQFLIQYYNGEERAKGNILERFSAQQFPDLHSELNLSSLELGDSALYFCASSVEGQGISGNTIYFGEGSWLTVV.

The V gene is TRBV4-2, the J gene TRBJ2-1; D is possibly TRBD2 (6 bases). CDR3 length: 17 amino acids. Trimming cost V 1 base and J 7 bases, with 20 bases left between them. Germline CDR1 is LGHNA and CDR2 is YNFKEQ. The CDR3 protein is CASSQAQNPGLENEQFF. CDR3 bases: TGTGCCAGCAGCCAAGCCCAAAATCCGGGACTCGAAAATGAGCAGTTCTTC.

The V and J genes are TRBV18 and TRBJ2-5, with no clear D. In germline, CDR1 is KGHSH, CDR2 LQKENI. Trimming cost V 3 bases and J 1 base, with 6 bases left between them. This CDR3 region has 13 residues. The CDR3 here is CASSPFTQETQYF. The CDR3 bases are TGTGCCAGCTCACCTTTCACCCAAGAGACCCAGTACTTC.

The CDR3 loop is CASSQLSLAEGNEQFF. DNA for the CDR3: TGTGCCAGCAGCCAACTGTCGCTAGCGGAGGGGAATGAGCAGTTCTTC. This chain links TRBV4-2 with TRBJ2-1, with 7 bases identical to TRBD2. Per the germline V gene, CDR1 is LGHNA and CDR2 is YNFKEQ. J was trimmed by 7 bases and V by 2 bases; bases with no gene match: 11. This CDR3 has 16 amino acids.

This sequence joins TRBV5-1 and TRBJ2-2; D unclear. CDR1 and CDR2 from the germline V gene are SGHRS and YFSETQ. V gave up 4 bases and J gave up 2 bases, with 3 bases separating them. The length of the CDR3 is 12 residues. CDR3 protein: CASSLNTGELFF. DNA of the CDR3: TGCGCCAGCAGCCTAAACACCGGGGAGCTGTTTTTT.